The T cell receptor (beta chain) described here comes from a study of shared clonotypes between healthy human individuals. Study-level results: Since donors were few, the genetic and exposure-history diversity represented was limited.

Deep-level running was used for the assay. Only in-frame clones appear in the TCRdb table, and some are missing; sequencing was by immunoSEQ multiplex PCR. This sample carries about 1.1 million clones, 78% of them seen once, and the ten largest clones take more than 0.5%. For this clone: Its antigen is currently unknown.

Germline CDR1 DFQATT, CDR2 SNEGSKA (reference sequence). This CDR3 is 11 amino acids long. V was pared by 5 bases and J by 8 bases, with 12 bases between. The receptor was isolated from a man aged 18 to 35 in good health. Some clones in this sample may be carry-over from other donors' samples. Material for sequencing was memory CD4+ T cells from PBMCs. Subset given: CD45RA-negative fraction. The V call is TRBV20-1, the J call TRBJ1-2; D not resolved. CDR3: CSALRARGYTF. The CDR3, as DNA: TGCAGTGCTCTCCGGGCCAGAGGCTACACCTTC.